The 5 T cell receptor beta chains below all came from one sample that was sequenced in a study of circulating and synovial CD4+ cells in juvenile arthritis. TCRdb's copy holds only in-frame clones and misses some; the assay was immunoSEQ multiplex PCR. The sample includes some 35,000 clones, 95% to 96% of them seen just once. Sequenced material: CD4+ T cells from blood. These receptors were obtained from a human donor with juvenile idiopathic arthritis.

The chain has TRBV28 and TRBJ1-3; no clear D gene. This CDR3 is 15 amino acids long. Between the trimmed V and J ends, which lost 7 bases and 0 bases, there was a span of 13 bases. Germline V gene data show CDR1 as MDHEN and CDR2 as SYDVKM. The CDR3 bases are TGTGCCAGCACAGAAGGCGGAGCCTCTGGAAACACCATATATTTT. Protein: CASTEGGASGNTIYF.

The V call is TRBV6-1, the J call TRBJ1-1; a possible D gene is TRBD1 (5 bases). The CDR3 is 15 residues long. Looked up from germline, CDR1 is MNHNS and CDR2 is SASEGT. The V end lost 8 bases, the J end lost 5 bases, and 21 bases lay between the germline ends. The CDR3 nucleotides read TGTGCCAGCTGGGTCTGGGGGGAAGTTAGGACTGAAGCTTTCTTT. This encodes CASWVWGEVRTEAFF.

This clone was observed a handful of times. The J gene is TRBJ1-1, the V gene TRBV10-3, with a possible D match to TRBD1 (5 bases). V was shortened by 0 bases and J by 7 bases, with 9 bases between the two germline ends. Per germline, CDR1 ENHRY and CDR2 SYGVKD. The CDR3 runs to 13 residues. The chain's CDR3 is CAISESPDSEAFF. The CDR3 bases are TGTGCCATCAGTGAGTCGCCAGACAGTGAAGCTTTCTTT.

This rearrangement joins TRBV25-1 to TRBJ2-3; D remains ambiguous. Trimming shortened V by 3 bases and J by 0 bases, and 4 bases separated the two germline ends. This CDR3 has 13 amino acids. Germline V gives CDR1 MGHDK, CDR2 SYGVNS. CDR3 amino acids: CASSDGSTDTQYF. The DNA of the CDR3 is TGTGCCAGCAGTGACGGGAGCACAGATACGCAGTATTTT.

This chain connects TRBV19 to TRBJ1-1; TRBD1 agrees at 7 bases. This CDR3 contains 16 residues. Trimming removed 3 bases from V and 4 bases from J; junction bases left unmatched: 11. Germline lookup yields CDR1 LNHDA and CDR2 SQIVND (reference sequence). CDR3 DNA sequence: TGTGCCAGTAGTATCGACAGGGCACTACAACCCACTGAAGCTTTCTTT. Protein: CASSIDRALQPTEAFF. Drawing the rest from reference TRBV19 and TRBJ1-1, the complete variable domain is DGGITQSPKYLFRKEGQNVTLSCEQNLNHDAMYWYRQDPGQGLRLIYYSQIVNDFQKGDIAEGYSVSREKKESFPLTVTSAQKNPTAFYLCASSIDRALQPTEAFFGQGTRLTVV.